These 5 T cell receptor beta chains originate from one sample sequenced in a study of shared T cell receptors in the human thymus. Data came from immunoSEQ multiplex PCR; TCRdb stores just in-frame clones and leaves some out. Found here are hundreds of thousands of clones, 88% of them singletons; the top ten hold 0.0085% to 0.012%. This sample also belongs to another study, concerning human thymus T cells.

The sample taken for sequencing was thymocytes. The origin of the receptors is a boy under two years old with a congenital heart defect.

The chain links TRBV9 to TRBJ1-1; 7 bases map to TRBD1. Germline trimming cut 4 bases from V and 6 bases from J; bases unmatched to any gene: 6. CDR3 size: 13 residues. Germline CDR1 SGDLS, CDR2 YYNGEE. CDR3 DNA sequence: TGTGCCAGCAGCCCATCAAGGGGGCCTGAAGCTTTCTTT. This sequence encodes CASSPSRGPEAFF.

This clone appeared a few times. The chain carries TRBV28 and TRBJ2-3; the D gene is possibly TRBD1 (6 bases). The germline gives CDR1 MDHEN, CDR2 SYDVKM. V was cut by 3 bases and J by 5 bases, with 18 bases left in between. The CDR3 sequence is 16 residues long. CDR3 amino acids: CASSLGNQGTGDTQYF. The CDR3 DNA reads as TGTGCCAGCAGTTTGGGCAATCAGGGGACGGGAGATACGCAGTATTTT.

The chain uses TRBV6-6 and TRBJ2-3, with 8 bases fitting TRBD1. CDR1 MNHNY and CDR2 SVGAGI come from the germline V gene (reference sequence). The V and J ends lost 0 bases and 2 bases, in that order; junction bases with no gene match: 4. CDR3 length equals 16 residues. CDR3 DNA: TGTGCCAGCAGTTACTCGGGACAGGAATCCACAGATACGCAGTATTTT. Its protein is CASSYSGQESTDTQYF.

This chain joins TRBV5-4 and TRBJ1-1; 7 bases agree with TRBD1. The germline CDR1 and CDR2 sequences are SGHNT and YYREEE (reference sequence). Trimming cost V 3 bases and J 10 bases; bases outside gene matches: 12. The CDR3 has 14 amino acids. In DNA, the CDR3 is TGTGCCAGCAGCTCCGGGTGGAGGGGGCACACAGCTTTCTTT. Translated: CASSSGWRGHTAFF. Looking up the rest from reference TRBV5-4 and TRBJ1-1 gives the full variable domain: ETGVTQSPTHLIKTRGQQVTLRCSSQSGHNTVSWYQQALGQGPQFIFQYYREEENGRGNFPPRFSGLQFPNYSSELNVNALELDDSALYLCASSSGWRGHTAFFGQGTRLTVV.

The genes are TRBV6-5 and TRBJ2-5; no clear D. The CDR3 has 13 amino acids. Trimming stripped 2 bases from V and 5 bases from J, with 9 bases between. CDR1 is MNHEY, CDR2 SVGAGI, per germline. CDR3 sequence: CASSYAFGETQYF. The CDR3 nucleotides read TGTGCCAGCAGTTACGCATTCGGGGAGACCCAGTACTTC.